The clone carrying this TCR beta chain showed up many times. As yet, its antigen is unknown. These data come from a study of T cells in Graves' hyperthyroidism and ophthalmopathy. In the study overall: Pretreatment peripheral blood was obtained at initial diagnosis.

Lactation, pregnancy, other autoimmune disease or uncontrolled infection excluded patients. Clinical symptoms, serum thyroxine and TRAb, thyroid ultrasound and orbital computed tomography together formed the diagnostic basis. RNA transcripts were the template for amplifying TCR beta CDR3 regions. The HTBI primer set served for first-round RT-PCR of the TCR CDR3. TCRdb called the multiplex PCR reads again in MiXCR, with one record for every CDR3 protein. The sample consists of 650,000 to 850,000 distinct CDR3 sequences, 18% of them appearing once. Study findings and constraints: The model identified upcoming ophthalmopathy a median approximately six months ahead of onset.

This TCR was sampled from a woman aged 45-65 years with Graves' hyperthyroidism that later progressed to Graves' ophthalmopathy. Sequenced: blood.

CDR3 amino acids: CASSLRLGGQGFYEQYF. CDR3 DNA: TGTGCCAGCAGCTTACGTCTCGGGGGACAGGGGTTCTACGAGCAGTACTTC. The genes are TRBV7-8 and TRBJ2-7; TRBD1 matches at 10 bases. Per the germline V gene, CDR1 is SGHVS and CDR2 is FQNEAQ. The CDR3 loop spans 17 amino acids. The V gene end was trimmed by 2 bases and the J gene end by 3 bases; junction bases not matched to a gene: 10.